This T cell receptor beta chain was captured in a study of cytomegalovirus exposure and HLA in healthy donors. Turning to the study itself: Among 150 million to 200 million T cells, an earlier analysis found about 100 million unique TCR beta sequences. Notes on the study in general: Indistinguishability led to the exclusion of some V segments, TRBV6-2 and TRBV6-3 included. Later analysis showed most CMV-associated TCR beta chains appearing HLA-restricted.

Looked up from germline, CDR1 is SEHNR and CDR2 is FQNEAQ (reference sequence). The CDR3 consists of 16 residues. The V gene lost 4 bases and the J gene lost 5 bases, with 19 bases spanning the gap. Worth noting for this clone: Its antigen remains unknown.

13 Jbeta primers and 60 Vbeta primers were used for the PCR. Data came from immunoSEQ multiplex PCR; TCRdb stores just in-frame clones and leaves some out. Recorded here are some 140,000 clones; the top ten clones represent 1.5% to 1.8%. Sequencing input: PBMCs. The source of this sequence is a woman aged 35 to 49 in good health and CMV-seronegative. The J gene is TRBJ2-3, the V gene TRBV7-9, with a weak D call TRBD1 (7 bases). CDR3 nucleotide sequence: TGTGCCAGCAGCTCCGGAGGGGGCAGGGTGGGAGATACGCAGTATTTT. It specifies CASSSGGGRVGDTQYF.